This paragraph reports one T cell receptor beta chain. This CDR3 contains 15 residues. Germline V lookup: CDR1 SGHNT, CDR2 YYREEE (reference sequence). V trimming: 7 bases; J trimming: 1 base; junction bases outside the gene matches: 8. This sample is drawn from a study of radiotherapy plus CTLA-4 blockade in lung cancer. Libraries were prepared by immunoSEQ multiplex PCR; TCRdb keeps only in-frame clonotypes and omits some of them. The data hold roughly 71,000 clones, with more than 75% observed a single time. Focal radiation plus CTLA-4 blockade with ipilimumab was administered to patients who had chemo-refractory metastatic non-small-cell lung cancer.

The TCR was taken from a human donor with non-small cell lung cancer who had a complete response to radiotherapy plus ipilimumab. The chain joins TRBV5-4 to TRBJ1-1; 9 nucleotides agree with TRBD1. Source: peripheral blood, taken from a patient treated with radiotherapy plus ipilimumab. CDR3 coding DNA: TGTGCCAGCTCTCTTCCGGGACAGGGGAACACTGAAGCTTTCTTT. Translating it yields CASSLPGQGNTEAFF.